This T cell receptor beta chain was documented in a study of T cell responses to AZD1222 COVID-19 vaccine. Only in-frame clones appear in the TCRdb table, and some are missing; sequencing was by immunoSEQ multiplex PCR. The profile shows over 120,000 clones, 80% to 95% of them singletons. The V gene lost 0 bases and the J gene lost 6 bases, with 17 bases spanning the gap. The CDR3 is 17 amino acids. CDR1 and CDR2 (germline): SGHDN, FVKESK. Material: peripheral blood, obtained on day 0 of AZD1222 vaccination. The J gene is TRBJ2-2, the V gene TRBV14; a weak D match, TRBD2 (5 bases). This TCR was recovered from an adult in good health. The CDR3 region is CASSQDEEDWRAGELFF. Here the CDR3 DNA reads TGTGCCAGCAGCCAAGATGAGGAGGACTGGCGGGCCGGGGAGCTGTTTTTT.